This TCR beta chain was captured in a study of immune characterization of retroperitoneal liposarcoma. MiXCR was run by TCRdb on the PCR reads, yielding one entry per CDR3 protein. The sample has about 2,400 distinct CDR3 sequences, 45% to 55% seen once. The table lists this clonotype with a count of one. The material sequenced was tumor tissue. The TCR was taken from a female donor with retroperitoneal liposarcoma.

CDR3: CASSEEEGERYF. CDR3 sequence (DNA): TGTGCCAGCAGTGAGGAGGAGGGCGAGAGGTACTTC. J is TRBJ2-4 and V is TRBV6-1; a weak D match, TRBD2 (6 bases). Germline CDR1 MNHNS, CDR2 SASEGT. CDR3 size: 12 residues. V was clipped by 3 bases and J by 15 bases, with 15 bases between them.